The 8 T cell receptor beta chains below were found in one sample sequenced in a study of blood T cell repertoires in COVID-19. The repertoire was sequenced with immunoSEQ multiplex PCR; TCRdb's copy has only in-frame clones and lacks some. This repertoire shows around 190,000 clones, roughly 80% found once; its top ten account for under 15%. The specimen was peripheral blood. The receptors come from a woman between 50 and 59 years old with acute or convalescent COVID-19.

This clone occurred once. The chain uses TRBV11-2 and TRBJ2-1; 11 nucleotides line up with TRBD1. Looked up from germline, CDR1 is SGHAT and CDR2 is FQNNGV. V shed 3 bases, J shed 0 bases, and the junction held 10 bases outside the gene matches. The CDR3 loop spans 19 amino acids. The CDR3 is CASSFTISGTGGSYNEQFF. The CDR3 DNA is TGTGCCAGCAGCTTTACTATTTCCGGGACAGGGGGCTCCTACAATGAGCAGTTCTTC.

The chain combines TRBV24-1 with TRBJ2-1; weak D call: TRBD2 (7 bases). The length of the CDR3 is 14 residues. In germline, CDR1 is KGHDR, CDR2 SFDVKD. Between the trimmed V and J ends, which lost 10 bases and 7 bases, there was a span of 19 bases. The CDR3 DNA reads TGTGCCACTAAACAGGGAGGGGTTGGAAATGAGCAGTTCTTC. This encodes CATKQGGVGNEQFF.

The chain's CDR3 is CASSQDLEIGTRSIGELFF. CDR3 nucleotides: TGCGCCAGCAGCCAAGACCTCGAGATAGGGACTCGCAGTATAGGGGAGCTGTTTTTT. The V and J genes are TRBV4-3 and TRBJ2-2, with D maybe TRBD2 (6 bases). V lost 0 bases, J lost 8 bases, and 25 bases lay in between. This CDR3 contains 19 residues. Germline loops: CDR1 LGHNA, CDR2 YSLEER.

This clone was detected once. The chain employs TRBV27 and TRBJ2-5; 7 bases map to TRBD2. The CDR3 extends over 14 amino acids. Per germline, CDR1 MNHEY and CDR2 SMNVEV (reference sequence). The trim removed 4 bases at V and 1 base at J, leaving 3 bases unmatched. Written as DNA, the CDR3 is TGTGCCAGCAGTTCGTGGGGGGGCCAAGAGACCCAGTACTTC. Its translation is CASSSWGGQETQYF.

The chain combines TRBV30 with TRBJ2-2, with D tentatively TRBD2 (5 bases). Trimming left V 4 bases short and J 1 base short, with 10 bases between. From germline, CDR1 is GTSNPN and CDR2 SVGIG (reference sequence). This CDR3 contains 14 residues. In nucleotides, the CDR3 is TGTGCCTGGAAGCGGATGCAGAACACCGGGGAGCTGTTTTTT. It codes for CAWKRMQNTGELFF. The entire variable domain, with the rest obtained from reference TRBV30 and TRBJ2-2, is as follows: SQTIHQWPATLVQPVGSPLSLECTVEGTSNPNLYWYRQAAGRGLQLLFYSVGIGQISSEVPQNLSASRPQDRQFILSSKKLLLSDSGFYLCAWKRMQNTGELFFGEGSRLTVL.

This clone was counted only a few times. The chain carries TRBV7-2 and TRBJ1-2; 7 positions agree with TRBD1. The CDR3 is 13 residues long. The trim removed 5 bases at V and 5 bases at J, leaving 5 bases unmatched. The germline gives CDR1 SGHTA, CDR2 FQGNSA. The CDR3 DNA reads TGTGCCAGCAGCCCACCACAGGGGTATGGCTACACCTTC. It is translated as CASSPPQGYGYTF.

The V call is TRBV28, the J call TRBJ2-7, with 10 nucleotides matching TRBD2. CDR3 size: 15 residues. V trimming: 6 bases; J trimming: 9 bases; junction bases outside the gene matches: 14. CDR1 is MDHEN, CDR2 SYDVKM, per germline. The CDR3 is CASSPLLAGQVAQYF. The CDR3 nucleotides read TGTGCCAGCAGCCCCTTACTAGCGGGGCAGGTCGCGCAGTACTTC.

This clone rates as medium-sized. The chain employs TRBV10-3 and TRBJ1-2; D unclear. The length of the CDR3 is 16 residues. Germline V lookup: CDR1 ENHRY, CDR2 SYGVKD. Trimming removed 2 bases at V and 1 base at J, with 14 bases between. Here the CDR3 reads CAISETSTAGNYGYTF. The CDR3 nucleotides read TGTGCCATCAGTGAGACAAGCACGGCGGGTAACTATGGCTACACCTTC.